The clone carrying this T cell receptor beta chain was seen only a few times. Its specificity is unknown. For TCR beta, libraries came from iRepertoire HTBI primers and Arm-PCR of CDR3 regions. One entry per CDR3 protein, called by TCRdb with MiXCR from the multiplex PCR reads. The sample lists 650,000 to 850,000 distinct CDR3 sequences; around 32% were seen once. The time point: persistent/refractory GD, antithyroid drugs over 5 years with positive TRAb. Generation of the TCR library employed RNA extracted from PBMCs. The data were obtained in a study of regulatory T cells in long-lasting Graves disease. The study's findings and limits: Graves' patients with persistent disease showed TCR diversity lower than patients newly diagnosed.

This sample comprised peripheral blood mononuclear cells (PBMCs), obtained when the disease was refractory, from a patient treated with antithyroid drugs. The sequence came from a female donor with Graves disease.

The CDR3 loop is CASTQGGNTEAFF. Written as DNA, the CDR3 is TGTGCCAGCACCCAGGGGGGGAACACTGAAGCTTTCTTT. The genes are TRBV6-1 and TRBJ1-1; 7 bases fit TRBD1. Germline loops: CDR1 MNHNS, CDR2 SASEGT. The CDR3 is made up of 13 amino acids. V gave up 7 bases and J gave up 1 base; unmatched junction bases: 3.